This T cell receptor (beta chain) was identified in a study of T cells in Graves' hyperthyroidism and ophthalmopathy. V shed 6 bases and J 7 bases; nucleotides not matched to a gene: 10. The CDR3 is 15 residues long. Germline-derived CDR1 and CDR2 are SNHLY and FYNNEI. Researchers amplified the TCR beta CDR3 regions from RNA transcripts. In the first-round RT-PCR of the TCR CDR3, the HTBI primer set was used. TCRdb re-analysed the multiplex PCR reads in MiXCR, keeping a single row per CDR3 protein. Among some 490,000 distinct CDR3 sequences listed, 22% were seen once. This clonotype was sampled from a woman in her 70s with Graves' ophthalmopathy. V is TRBV2 and J is TRBJ2-2; TRBD1 matches at 8 bases. Sequenced: blood. The CDR3 region has the DNA TGTGCCAGCAGACAGGACAGGGTGAGGGGCGGGGAGCTGTTTTTT. It specifies CASRQDRVRGGELFF.